The following is a T cell receptor (beta chain) sequence with its context. This CDR3 region has 14 residues. Germline CDR1 MDHEN, CDR2 SYDVKM. V gave up 5 bases and J gave up 11 bases, with 19 bases separating them. This sample was taken from a study of blood T cells in healthy people across ages. For the second PCR, which ran for about 6 to 12 cycles, a sample-barcoded 5' primer and a J-beta primer mix were used. TCRdb recomputed calls from the 5' RACE reads with MiXCR, one row per CDR3 protein. The repertoire consists of about 500,000 distinct CDR3 sequences, with 24% occurring once and the leading ten covering around 10%. The same specimen was also included in a second study, on T cells of mothers and their children.

The specimen was blood. The gene calls are TRBV28 and TRBJ2-4, with D possibly TRBD2 on 6 matching bases. This sequence was found in a boy between 5 and 17 years old in good health. CDR3 sequence reads: CASSPSGLRIVQYF. CDR3 bases: TGTGCCAGCAGTCCTTCGGGACTTAGAATCGTTCAGTACTTC.